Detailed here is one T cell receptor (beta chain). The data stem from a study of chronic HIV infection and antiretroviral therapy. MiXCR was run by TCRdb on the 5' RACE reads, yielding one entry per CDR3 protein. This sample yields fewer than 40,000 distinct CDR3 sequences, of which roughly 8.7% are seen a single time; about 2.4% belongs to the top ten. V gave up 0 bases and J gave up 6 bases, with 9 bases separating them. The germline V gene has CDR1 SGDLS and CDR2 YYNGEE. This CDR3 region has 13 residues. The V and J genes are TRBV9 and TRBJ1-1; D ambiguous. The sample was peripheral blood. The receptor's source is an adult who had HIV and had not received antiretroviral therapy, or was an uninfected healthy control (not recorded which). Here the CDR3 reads CASSVGGMAEAFF. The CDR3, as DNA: TGTGCCAGCAGCGTAGGAGGAATGGCTGAAGCTTTCTTT. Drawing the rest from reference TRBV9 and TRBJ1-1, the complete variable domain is DSGVTQTPKHLITATGQRVTLRCSPRSGDLSVYWYQQSLDQGLQFLIQYYNGEERAKGNILERFSAQQFPDLHSELNLSSLELGDSALYFCASSVGGMAEAFFGQGTRLTVV.